The entry below gives a single T cell receptor (beta chain) sequence along with its context. What antigen it recognizes has not been identified. Within one base of it there is no much larger clone, and no base qualities were kept. This record comes from a study of blood T cell repertoires in COVID-19 (dated by TCRdb to the early 2020s). Background on the whole study: The collaborator samples originated in the United States, Italy and Spain and spanned the acute and convalescent phases of COVID-19. The material from the prospective study consisted of cDNA or gDNA derived from T cells, B-cell-depleted T cells, or PBMCs. The dataset comprised deeply sampled blood TCRbeta repertoires from subjects exposed to, actively infected with, or recovered from COVID-19. The repertoires were released in a freely available public database meant as a resource for research on the immune response to SARS-CoV-2. The samples were drawn from two sources: the first 160 participants of the ongoing ImmuneRACE study, and 1,000 to 1,500 subjects contributed by 6 global collaborators. The sample metadata nearly always contained a de-identified subject ID, COVID-19 status, age in years and sex. Where HLA class I and class II types were available, the types were taken from metadata supplied by the sample provider, not from assay-based typing.

The germline V gene encodes CDR1 SGHTA and CDR2 FQGNSA. The CDR3 numbers 16 residues from cysteine through phenylalanine. Only the CDR3 part of the read is kept: 48 bases, read in frame from the first base. For this chain, trimming is 4 bases at the V end and 4 bases at the J end, and the number of junction bases without a gene match is 9. The immunoSEQ Assay, a bias-controlled multiplex PCR, was used to amplify TCRbeta CDR3 regions from genomic DNA. Processing in the source paper ran as follows. Within the assay, amplification of reference gene primers was used to estimate how many nucleated cells each sample contained. To quantify the absolute abundance of each unique TCRbeta CDR3 rearrangement, sequence reads were collapsed and filtered. For each sample, productive Simpson clonality was calculated as the square root of Simpson's diversity index over productive rearrangements. TCRdb took this table from immuneACCESS and kept in-frame rearrangements with V and J called. Such tables lack part of the clones; where checked against another copy, unresolved V genes explain under half of the gap, and the rest is unexplained. V and J calls and clone size follow that table, whereas D and trimming were derived from the DNA. The sample table shows 40,000 to 50,000 clones, and more than 75% are seen once. The ten largest clones represent about 20% of the sample.

What the authors observed across the whole study: Clinical and demographic metadata were provided uncurated, with the amount varying by source and participant.

Each collaborating institution followed its own protocols to collect whole blood in K2EDTA tubes. Collaborator samples were shipped for TCRbeta analysis as frozen whole blood, isolated PBMCs, or DNA extracted from either sample type. Source material: peripheral blood. This TCR was recovered from a man between 65 and 79 years old with active COVID-19. The sequence links TRBV7-2 to TRBJ1-5, with 8 junctional bases fitting TRBD1. The CDR3 here reads CASSSRGTGWNQPQHF. Here is the DNA: TGTGCCAGCAGCTCGAGAGGGACAGGATGGAATCAGCCCCAGCATTTT.